The rows below give T cell receptor beta chains drawn from one sample of a study of T cells in Graves' hyperthyroidism and ophthalmopathy. Using its own MiXCR run on the multiplex PCR reads, TCRdb lists one record per CDR3 protein. Of tens of thousands of distinct CDR3 sequences in the sample, approximately 50% were seen once. Sequencing was carried out using peripheral blood or thyroid tissue (not recorded which). Receptor source: a young man with Graves' hyperthyroidism. Both conserved end residues are part of each CDR3. Each record gives: D gene, clone size, V gene, J gene, CDR3 DNA, CDR3 protein. D genes are given only for firm matches. Clone size appears in some rows only: once, few, many, or a class for an expanded clone.

>.|many|TRBV20-1|TRBJ2-3
TGCAGTGCTCAGAGCCCAGCGTACACAGATACGCAGTATTTT
CSAQSPAYTDTQYF
>TRBD1|.|TRBV20-1|TRBJ1-2
TGCAGTGCTAGAGGCGGTGGCAGGGGGAAAGATGGCTACACCTTC
CSARGGGRGKDGYTF
>TRBD1|.|TRBV9|TRBJ2-3
TGTGCCAGCAGCGGGACAGGGACAGATACGCAGTATTTT
CASSGTGTDTQYF
>.|many|TRBV3-1|TRBJ2-7
TGTGCCAGCAGCCAAGTCGCTTCCTACGAGCAGTACTTC
CASSQVASYEQYF
>TRBD2|few|TRBV5-4|TRBJ2-3
TGTGCTAGCAGCTTAGGTACGGGGGGGCCTGGAGATACGCAGTATTTT
CASSLGTGGPGDTQYF
>.|.|TRBV19|TRBJ2-6
TGTGCCAGTAGTATAGTATCCGGGACTGGGGCCAACGTCCTGACTTTC
CASSIVSGTGANVLTF
>.|many|TRBV5-1|TRBJ2-2
TGCGCCAGCAGCTTGGCATTGCTTCAGGCGAACACCGGGGAGCTGTTTTTT
CASSLALLQANTGELFF
>.|.|TRBV5-1|TRBJ2-7
TGCGCCAGCAGCTTGGATGGCCCATCCTACGAGCAGTACTTC
CASSLDGPSYEQYF
>TRBD1|.|TRBV29-1|TRBJ2-7
TGCAGCGTTGGGGGACAGGGGAAATACGAGCAGTACTTC
CSVGGQGKYEQYF
>.|.|TRBV7-2|TRBJ2-6
TGTGCCAGCAGCTTAGCGGCTGGGGCCAACGTCCTGACTTTC
CASSLAAGANVLTF
>.|.|TRBV5-1|TRBJ1-2
TGCGCCAGCAGCTTGTCTGAGGGGAGCTATGGCTACACCTTC
CASSLSEGSYGYTF
>.|.|TRBV7-9|TRBJ1-6
TGTGCCAGCGGGACCGGAGATTCACCCCTCCACTTT
CASGTGDSPLHF
>.|.|TRBV2|TRBJ1-2
TGTGCCAGCGGGGCTAACTATGGCTACACCTTC
CASGANYGYTF
>TRBD2|many|TRBV20-1|TRBJ2-7
TGCAGTGCTAGCCCCGGGACTACTGGCTACGAGCAGTACTTC
CSASPGTTGYEQYF
>TRBD1|.|TRBV10-3|TRBJ1-2
TGTGCCATCAGTGAGTCCGTAGGGGGCAGCTATGGCTACACCTTC
CAISESVGGSYGYTF
>TRBD2|.|TRBV7-2|TRBJ2-2
TGTGCCAGCAGCTTCTCCAGCGGGAGGCAGGGCGGGGAGCTGTTTTTT
CASSFSSGRQGGELFF
>TRBD1|many|TRBV29-1|TRBJ2-5
TGCAGCGCCAAAACAGGGGGCCAAGGGACCCTGTACTTC
CSAKTGGQGTLYF
>TRBD1|.|TRBV15|TRBJ2-5
TGTGCCACCAGCAGCTTCAGGACAGGGAGTTCTAAAGAGACCCAGTACTTC
CATSSFRTGSSKETQYF
>.|.|TRBV6-5|TRBJ1-1
TGTGCCAGCAGTTTACCGGGGATGAACACTGAAGCTTTCTTT
CASSLPGMNTEAFF
>TRBD2|.|TRBV7-2|TRBJ2-7
TGTGCCAGTAGTTCCGGGAGGAGCTCCTACGAGCAGTACTTC
CASSSGRSSYEQYF
>.|medium-sized|TRBV9|TRBJ1-2
TGTGCCAGCAGCGTAGGTATCAATGGCTACACCTTC
CASSVGINGYTF
>.|.|TRBV20-1|TRBJ1-4
TGCAGTGCTAGAGTGACTGGGACTAATGAAGAACTGTTTTTT
CSARVTGTNEELFF
>TRBD1|.|TRBV20-1|TRBJ2-7
TGCAGTGCTAGAGACCCCGGGACAGTCTACGAGCAGTACTTC
CSARDPGTVYEQYF
>.|many|TRBV7-9|TRBJ2-7
TGTGCCAGCAGCTTTATCTACAGGGACCCTTTTTACGAGCAGTACTTC
CASSFIYRDPFYEQYF
>.|many|TRBV5-1|TRBJ1-1
TGCGCCAGCAGCTTGCGGGTAGGCGGGACTGAAGCTTTCTTT
CASSLRVGGTEAFF
>.|few|TRBV20-1|TRBJ2-5
TGCAGCGTGAGGGGACATCTGGGAGAGACCCAGTACTTC
CSVRGHLGETQYF
>TRBD1|many|TRBV19|TRBJ1-2
TGTGCCAGTAGTACGACAGGGGACGGCTACACCTTC
CASSTTGDGYTF
>TRBD1|few|TRBV29-1|TRBJ2-7
TGCAGCGTGAGGCCCGGGACAGGCCGCTACGAGCAGTACTTC
CSVRPGTGRYEQYF
>TRBD1|many|TRBV18|TRBJ1-2
TGTGCCAGCTCACCTGGGACAGGGGGCAACTATGGCTACACCTTC
CASSPGTGGNYGYTF
>.|many|TRBV3-1|TRBJ2-7
TGTGCCAGCAGCCAAGAAAGGGTCAGATACTACGAGCAGTACTTC
CASSQERVRYYEQYF
>TRBD1|.|TRBV4-2|TRBJ1-3
TGTGCCAGCAGCCAAGGTCGTCAGGGGGGATTCTCTGGAAACACCATATATTTT
CASSQGRQGGFSGNTIYF
>TRBD1|many|TRBV19|TRBJ2-2
TGTGCCAGTAGGAACAGGGGGCAGAACGGGGAGCTGTTTTTT
CASRNRGQNGELFF
>.|many|TRBV4-1|TRBJ2-7
TGCGCCAGCAGCCAAGACGTACGGATGTACGAGCAGTACTTC
CASSQDVRMYEQYF
>TRBD1|many|TRBV7-8|TRBJ1-4
TGTGCCAGCAGCAGCCCACGGACAGGCCATTATGAAAAACTGTTTTTT
CASSSPRTGHYEKLFF
>.|.|TRBV15|TRBJ1-2
TGTGCCACCAGCAGGGAGGACCCGACCCGTGGCTACACCTTC
CATSREDPTRGYTF
>.|many|TRBV18|TRBJ2-7
TGTGCCAGCTCACCCTCCCGGAACGGGTACGAGCAGTACTTC
CASSPSRNGYEQYF
>.|many|TRBV3-1|TRBJ1-5
TGTGCCAGCAGCCAAGATAGCAATCAGCCCCAGCATTTT
CASSQDSNQPQHF
>TRBD1|.|TRBV2|TRBJ1-1
TGTGCCAGCAGAACAGGGGGCTTCACTGAAGCTTTCTTT
CASRTGGFTEAFF
>TRBD1|many|TRBV6-4|TRBJ1-1
TGTGCCAGCAGTGCCGGGACAGGGGCCACTGAAGCTTTCTTT
CASSAGTGATEAFF
>.|many|TRBV5-5|TRBJ2-5
TGTGCCAGCAGTTTCCGGGGTCCCCCGGGAGAGACCCAGTACTTC
CASSFRGPPGETQYF